The 30 T cell receptor beta chains below were found in one sample sequenced in a study of T cell responses to AZD1222 COVID-19 vaccine. Assay used: immunoSEQ multiplex PCR; TCRdb lists only in-frame clones, some missing. The sample consists of more than 75,000 clones, 92% of them appearing once. Sequenced material: peripheral blood, taken on day 0 of AZD1222 vaccination. These receptors all come from an adult in good health.

V and J are TRBV19 and TRBJ2-7, with TRBD2 matching over 7 bases. The germline V gene encodes CDR1 LNHDA and CDR2 SQIVND (reference sequence). V shed 1 base and J 6 bases; nucleotides not matched to a gene: 6. The CDR3 contains 14 residues. CDR3 nucleotides: TGTGCCAGTAGTATAGGGGGGGGTGCGGGCGAGCAGTACTTC. The encoded protein is CASSIGGGAGEQYF.

This chain uses TRBV24-1 with TRBJ2-4; 8 nucleotides agree with TRBD2. The germline V gene has CDR1 KGHDR and CDR2 SFDVKD. V was pared by 5 bases and J by 3 bases, with 5 bases of the junction left unmatched. The CDR3 totals 15 residues. CDR3 bases: TGTGCCACCAGTGCCACGGGGGGGGGCAAAAACATTCAGTACTTC. Residues: CATSATGGGKNIQYF.

The J gene is TRBJ1-5, the V gene TRBV24-1; TRBD1 might be the D (6 bases). The CDR3 is 14 residues long. Looked up from germline, CDR1 is KGHDR and CDR2 is SFDVKD. Deletions cut 3 bases from V and 6 bases from J, with 11 bases between. CDR3 sequence (DNA): TGTGCCACCAGTGATCCCGGACAGTTTCAGCCCCAGCATTTT. It yields the protein CATSDPGQFQPQHF.

The chain couples TRBV3-1 (or the pseudogene TRBV3-2) to TRBJ1-1; D perhaps matches TRBD1 (5 bases). This CDR3 is built from 17 residues. Trimming removed 4 bases at V and 4 bases at J, with 22 bases between. The germline CDR1 and CDR2 sequences are LGHDT and YNNKEL (reference sequence). The CDR3 loop is CASSRPLGGPGPTEAFF. The CDR3, as DNA: TGTGCCAGCAGCCGCCCGTTGGGGGGACCGGGCCCCACTGAAGCTTTCTTT.

In this sample, this clone turned up a few times. The gene calls are TRBV27 and TRBJ1-1; D is possibly TRBD1 (6 bases). This CDR3 is built from 17 residues. V lost 6 bases, J lost 0 bases, and 20 bases lay in between. Germline lookup yields CDR1 MNHEY and CDR2 SMNVEV (reference sequence). DNA of the CDR3: TGTGCCAGCAGCACGCGGGGGGGCGGAGCAATGAACACTGAAGCTTTCTTT. The encoded protein is CASSTRGGGAMNTEAFF.

The chain uses TRBV19 and TRBJ1-5; D is unclear. The ends were cut back, 1 base at V and 7 bases at J, with 5 bases in the middle. CDR1 and CDR2 (germline): LNHDA, SQIVND (reference sequence). The CDR3 length is 12 residues. CDR3 loop: CASSIGEQPQHF. DNA for the CDR3: TGTGCCAGTAGTATAGGGGAACAGCCCCAGCATTTT.

This rearrangement joins TRBV5-5 to TRBJ2-2; TRBD1 or TRBD2 may be the D gene (6 bases each). The CDR3 spans 16 residues. Between the trimmed V and J ends, which lost 4 bases and 6 bases, there was a span of 19 bases. Germline loops: CDR1 SGHKS, CDR2 YYEKEE (reference sequence). The DNA of the CDR3 is TGTGCCAGCAGCCAGTCTTGGGGGGCTGGTTCCGGGGAGCTGTTTTTT. Protein: CASSQSWGAGSGELFF.

The count of this clone is one. This chain uses TRBV9 with TRBJ2-3; TRBD2 matches at 7 bases. The CDR3 covers 15 residues. Trimming took 0 bases from V and 8 from J; bases not matched to a gene: 9. The germline gives CDR1 SGDLS, CDR2 YYNGEE. For the CDR3, the DNA is TGTGCCAGCAGCGTAGCCTCTTCAGCGGGGCCTACGCAGTATTTT. The encoded protein is CASSVASSAGPTQYF.

This chain uses TRBV19 with TRBJ2-3; 7 nucleotides line up with TRBD1. The CDR3 covers 16 residues. The V and J ends lost 4 bases and 0 bases, in that order; junction bases with no gene match: 7. The germline CDR1 and CDR2 sequences are LNHDA and SQIVND (reference sequence). CDR3 region: CASSRSDRTSTDTQYF. For the CDR3, the DNA is TGTGCCAGTAGTAGATCGGACAGGACGAGCACAGATACGCAGTATTTT.

V is TRBV11-2 and J is TRBJ1-1; no definite D call. CDR3 length: 13 amino acids. The V and J ends lost 5 bases and 4 bases respectively, with 11 bases between them. Per germline, CDR1 SGHAT and CDR2 FQNNGV. CDR3 bases: TGTGCCAGCAGCGGGAGATGGGGCACTGAAGCTTTCTTT. Encoded protein: CASSGRWGTEAFF.

The chain combines TRBV7-9 with TRBJ2-7; D remains unclear. V was pared by 1 base and J by 9 bases, with 7 bases between. Germline V gene data show CDR1 as SEHNR and CDR2 as FQNEAQ (reference sequence). This CDR3 comprises 11 residues. CDR3 in amino acids: CASSLVGRQYF. The CDR3 DNA reads TGTGCCAGCAGCTTAGTGGGAAGGCAGTACTTC.

The genes are TRBV4-1 and TRBJ2-1, with 12 bases identical to TRBD2. CDR3 length: 15 residues. Germline V lookup: CDR1 MGHRA, CDR2 YSYEKL. V dropped 6 bases and J dropped 6; count of bases not matched to a gene: 6. In nucleotides, the CDR3 is TGCGCCAGCAGGCGCCTAGCGGGAGGGCGCAATGAGCAGTTCTTC. Protein sequence: CASRRLAGGRNEQFF.

The chain recombines TRBV5-1 with TRBJ2-3; TRBD1 matches at 9 bases. Germline CDR1 and CDR2: SGHRS and YFSETQ. This CDR3 is built from 16 residues. The junction had 9 bases not matched to a gene; V was cut back by 0 bases and J by 7 bases. This CDR3 reads CASSLVGGQGTNTQYF. In DNA form, the CDR3 reads TGCGCCAGCAGCTTGGTTGGGGGACAGGGCACCAATACGCAGTATTTT.

The chain carries TRBV6-5 and TRBJ2-2; D unresolved. V lost 2 bases to trimming and J lost 4 bases, with 5 bases between them. This CDR3 is 13 amino acids long. Germline CDR1 MNHEY, CDR2 SVGAGI. Written as DNA, the CDR3 is TGTGCCAGCAGTTACGTAGGCACCGGGGAGCTGTTTTTT. Encoded protein: CASSYVGTGELFF.

CDR3 protein: CASSRVEGRRTEAFF. CDR3 DNA sequence: TGTGCCAGCTCACGCGTCGAAGGTAGGAGAACTGAAGCTTTCTTT. The chain employs TRBV18 and TRBJ1-1, with D uncertain. Deletions cut 4 bases from V and 5 bases from J, with 17 bases between. This CDR3 is built from 15 residues. In germline, CDR1 is KGHSH, CDR2 LQKENI.

The rearrangement links TRBV6-1 to TRBJ1-3; TRBD1 matches 7 bases. Trimming took 3 bases from V and 4 from J; bases not matched to a gene: 6. Germline CDR1 MNHNS, CDR2 SASEGT. CDR3 length: 15 residues. The CDR3 nucleotides are TGTGCCAGCAGTGATGGCCGGGACAGAGGAAACACCATATATTTT. Translating gives CASSDGRDRGNTIYF.

In DNA form, the CDR3 reads TGTGCCAGCATCACACGGACAGGGCGGGAGACCCAGTACTTC. Protein product: CASITRTGRETQYF. The genes are TRBV2 and TRBJ2-5, with TRBD1 matching 8 bases. The junction had 9 bases not matched to a gene; V was cut back by 7 bases and J by 5 bases. Germline assignment: CDR1 SNHLY and CDR2 FYNNEI. The CDR3 extends over 14 amino acids.

The chain recombines TRBV3-1 (or the pseudogene TRBV3-2) with TRBJ2-7, with D possibly TRBD2 on 5 matching bases. This CDR3 is built from 14 residues. Germline CDR1 reads LGHDT; CDR2 reads YNNKEL (reference sequence). With 4 bases removed from V and 3 bases from J, the gap between germline ends came to 13 bases. The CDR3 nucleotides read TGTGCCAGCAGCCGCGGACTCAACAGCTACGAGCAGTACTTC. The encoded protein is CASSRGLNSYEQYF.

Concerning this clone: One end of the junction varies from germline; a read error may be responsible. The V call is TRBV6-1, the J call TRBJ2-5; 8 bases map to TRBD2. Germline CDR1 and CDR2: MNHNS and SASEGT. This CDR3 is 14 amino acids long. The CDR3 region is CASREAGAKETQYF. The CDR3 DNA is TGTGCCAGCAGAGAAGCGGGAGCTAAAGAGACCCAGTACTTC.

CDR3 sequence: CASSPPPSGRSTDTQYF. The CDR3 region has the DNA TGTGCCAGCAGCCCGCCCCCCAGCGGGAGGAGCACAGATACGCAGTATTTT. This chain joins TRBV5-5 and TRBJ2-3; 9 nucleotides line up with TRBD2. The CDR3 contains 17 residues. V trimming: 4 bases; J trimming: 0 bases; junction bases outside the gene matches: 9. In germline, CDR1 is SGHKS, CDR2 YYEKEE (reference sequence).

The gene calls are TRBV11-2 and TRBJ2-2, with 8 bases matching TRBD1. Germline CDR1 and CDR2: SGHAT and FQNNGV. Trimming cost V 1 base and J 6 bases; bases outside gene matches: 7. This CDR3 spans 16 amino acids. The CDR3 loop is CASSLAGQGAPGELFF. The CDR3 nucleotides read TGTGCCAGCAGCTTAGCAGGGCAGGGGGCGCCCGGGGAGCTGTTTTTT.

This clone appeared a single time. The chain links TRBV28 to TRBJ2-1, with 10 bases that match TRBD2. This CDR3 contains 17 residues. CDR1 is MDHEN, CDR2 SYDVKM, per germline. V lost 4 bases, J lost 10 bases, and 16 bases stayed unmatched. The chain's CDR3 is CASSSLASGSMRGEQFF. The CDR3 coding sequence is TGTGCCAGCAGTTCTCTTGCTAGCGGGAGCATGAGGGGCGAGCAGTTCTTC. Complete variable domain (other parts from reference TRBV28 and TRBJ2-1): DVKVTQSSRYLVKRTGEKVFLECVQDMDHENMFWYRQDPGLGLRLIYFSYDVKMKEKGDIPEGYSVSREKKERFSLILESASTNQTSMYLCASSSLASGSMRGEQFFGPGTRLTVL.

V usage is TRBV18 and J usage is TRBJ1-2; 7 nucleotides align to TRBD1. The V and J ends lost 3 bases and 1 base, in that order; junction bases with no gene match: 11. The V gene's germline CDR1 is KGHSH and CDR2 LQKENI. The CDR3 covers 17 residues. CDR3 in DNA: TGTGCCAGCTCACCGTGGGACAGTTCCCCACTTAACTATGGCTACACCTTC. Translated, it gives CASSPWDSSPLNYGYTF.

V usage is TRBV19 and J usage is TRBJ2-2; TRBD1 matches at 12 bases. V lost 4 bases to trimming and J lost 5 bases; unmatched junction nucleotides: 8. The CDR3 loop spans 17 amino acids. The germline CDR1 and CDR2 sequences are LNHDA and SQIVND (reference sequence). The CDR3 loop reads CASSTPGQGARTGELFF. In DNA form, the CDR3 reads TGTGCCAGTAGTACACCGGGACAGGGGGCGAGGACCGGGGAGCTGTTTTTT.

Comment on this clone: The identical CDR3 is also encoded by other nucleotide sequences in the sample. The V call is TRBV19, the J call TRBJ1-1; no clear D gene. V lost 8 bases and J 1 base, leaving 5 bases between the germline ends. There are 11 residues in the CDR3. The germline CDR1 and CDR2 sequences are LNHDA and SQIVND (reference sequence). Here the CDR3 DNA reads TGTGCCAGTTCCAAGAACACTGAAGCTTTCTTT. Translating it yields CASSKNTEAFF.

The chain recombines TRBV27 with TRBJ2-5; 8 positions match TRBD2. Germline assignment: CDR1 MNHEY and CDR2 SMNVEV (reference sequence). The CDR3 is 15 residues long. Unmatched junction bases numbered 3, after V lost 1 base and J lost 2 bases. This CDR3 reads CASSLWTGGQETQYF. CDR3 sequence (DNA): TGTGCCAGCAGTTTATGGACGGGGGGGCAAGAGACCCAGTACTTC.

J is TRBJ1-2 and V is TRBV19; D is possibly TRBD1 (5 bases). There are 18 residues in the CDR3. Per germline, CDR1 LNHDA and CDR2 SQIVND (reference sequence). Deletions cut 0 bases from V and 2 bases from J, with 19 bases between. The CDR3 DNA follows: TGTGCCAGTAGTATAGACGCACGATGGGGCAGGGTAAACTATGGCTACACCTTC. Amino acids: CASSIDARWGRVNYGYTF.

The chain carries TRBV28 and TRBJ2-7; 7 bases map to TRBD1. The length of the CDR3 is 14 residues. With V trimmed by 2 bases and J by 5 bases, 6 bases remained unmatched. The germline gives CDR1 MDHEN, CDR2 SYDVKM. CDR3 sequence reads: CASSLPTGKDEQYF. Written as DNA, the CDR3 is TGTGCCAGCAGTTTACCGACAGGGAAGGACGAGCAGTACTTC. The whole variable domain, filled in from reference TRBV28 and TRBJ2-7, reads DVKVTQSSRYLVKRTGEKVFLECVQDMDHENMFWYRQDPGLGLRLIYFSYDVKMKEKGDIPEGYSVSREKKERFSLILESASTNQTSMYLCASSLPTGKDEQYFGPGTRLTVT.

The chain is built from TRBV6-1 and TRBJ2-1; 8 bases agree with TRBD2. The V gene end was trimmed by 4 bases and the J gene end by 0 bases; junction bases not matched to a gene: 5. The CDR3 is 16 amino acids. Looked up from germline, CDR1 is MNHNS and CDR2 is SASEGT. CDR3 in amino acids: CASSGQRGTSYNEQFF. CDR3 nucleotide sequence: TGTGCCAGCAGTGGCCAGCGGGGGACCTCCTACAATGAGCAGTTCTTC.

This clone appeared once. This chain joins TRBV6-2 or TRBV6-3 and TRBJ2-7; D not certain. Germline assignment: CDR1 MNHEY and CDR2 SVGEGT. V lost 4 bases to trimming and J lost 5 bases, with 6 bases between them. This CDR3 has 11 residues. As DNA, the CDR3 is TGTGCCAGCAGTTTAGGGAACGAGCAGTACTTC. This sequence encodes CASSLGNEQYF.